The sequence of this T cell receptor beta chain was determined in a study of T cell responses to AZD1222 COVID-19 vaccine. The V and J ends lost 5 bases and 3 bases, in that order; junction bases with no gene match: 6. The germline V gene encodes CDR1 SGHRS and CDR2 YFSETQ. CDR3 size: 14 residues. Assay: immunoSEQ multiplex PCR; the TCRdb copy retains only in-frame clones and omits some. The table shows around 96,000 clones, with around nine tenths occurring only once. Study-level findings and limits: Elevations in Spike-specific TCR breadth and depth followed administration of two AZD1222 doses. It should be noted that donors were predominantly white British and more often female, and clonal diversity was possibly underestimated. Samples come after the peak T cell response, not at day 14.

Second doses that came at about 4 or about 12 weeks were put together. Comment on this clone: Its target is not known.

The TCR was taken from an adult who received the AZD1222 COVID-19 vaccine. The sequenced sample was peripheral blood, obtained 28 days after the second AZD1222 dose. The chain carries TRBV5-1 and TRBJ1-1, with 8 nucleotides matching TRBD1. The CDR3 spells CASSRQGWDTEAFF. The CDR3 DNA sequence: TGCGCCAGCAGTCGACAGGGGTGGGACACTGAAGCTTTCTTT.